Listed below are T cell receptor beta chains from one sample, sequenced in a study of blood T cell repertoires in COVID-19. The table came from immunoSEQ multiplex PCR; TCRdb's copy has only in-frame clones and leaves some out. This table has 360,000 or so clones, around nine tenths appearing once. What was sequenced was PBMCs or T cells enriched from blood (not recorded which). These receptors were taken from a woman younger than 45 who had been exposed to COVID-19. Each CDR3 is given with its conserved first and last residue. Each record gives: clone size, V gene, D gene, J gene, CDR3 DNA, CDR3 protein. A D gene is named only where the DNA matches it firmly. Size is stated for part of the rows, as once, few or many counts, or as a class when the clone is expanded.

NA	TRBV13	NA	TRBJ1-5	TGTGCCAGCAGCTTAGGAGGGAGGTTTAGCAATCAGCCCCAGCATTTT	CASSLGGRFSNQPQHF
medium-sized	TRBV4-1	NA	TRBJ2-7	TGCGCCAGCAGCCCCGAAGGGGCCTACGAGCAGTACTTC	CASSPEGAYEQYF
once	TRBV9	NA	TRBJ2-2	TGTGCCAGCAGCGTAAGACAGGAAAACACCGGGGAGCTGTTTTTT	CASSVRQENTGELFF
NA	TRBV7-2	TRBD1	TRBJ1-2	TGTGCCAGCAGCTCCCAATTCGGAACAGGGGGCAGAGGCTATGGCTACACCTTC	CASSSQFGTGGRGYGYTF
NA	TRBV7-9	NA	TRBJ1-2	TGTGCCAGCAGCCGAACAATCGACAGAGACACAAGGGGCTACACCTTC	CASSRTIDRDTRGYTF
NA	TRBV12-5	TRBD1	TRBJ1-1	TGTGCTAGTGGAGTACAGGGGGCGCGGACTGAAGCTTTCTTT	CASGVQGARTEAFF
NA	TRBV11-3	NA	TRBJ2-1	TGTGCCAGCAGCTTAGATGCGGCGGCGAATGAGCAGTTCTTC	CASSLDAAANEQFF
NA	TRBV5-5	NA	TRBJ1-4	TGTGCCAGCAGCTTTGGCGGATACGGCGAAAAACTGTTTTTT	CASSFGGYGEKLFF
NA	TRBV7-6	TRBD1	TRBJ2-6	TGTGCCAGCAGCTTATGGGACAGTTCTGGGGCCAACGTCCTGACTTTC	CASSLWDSSGANVLTF
few	TRBV12-3/TRBV12-4	TRBD1	TRBJ1-5	TGTGCCAGTACAGGGGGCAATCAGCCCCAGCATTTT	CASTGGNQPQHF
once	TRBV5-1	NA	TRBJ2-2	TGCGCCAGCAGCTTCGGGACACCGTACAGGTTCTCGGTGACCGGGGAGCTGTTTTTT	CASSFGTPYRFSVTGELFF
NA	TRBV27	TRBD1	TRBJ1-5	TGTGCCAGCAGTTCGGACAGGGGAGGCCAGCCCCAGCATTTT	CASSSDRGGQPQHF
NA	TRBV28	TRBD2	TRBJ2-1	TGTGCCAGCAGTCCGTCACAAAGGGGACTAGCGGGAGGGGGGAATGAGCAGTTCTTC	CASSPSQRGLAGGGNEQFF
NA	TRBV30	NA	TRBJ2-2	TGTGCCTGGAGCATACAAACGAACACCGGGGAGCTGTTTTTT	CAWSIQTNTGELFF
NA	TRBV11-2	TRBD2	TRBJ2-1	TGTGCCAGCAGCTTAGGGACCATAGCGGGAGGGTACAATGAGCAGTTCTTC	CASSLGTIAGGYNEQFF
NA	TRBV5-1	NA	TRBJ1-2	TGCGCCAGCAGAATTGAGGGCCCCTATGGCTACACCTTC	CASRIEGPYGYTF
NA	TRBV19	TRBD2	TRBJ2-3	TGTGCCAGTAGTAGCTTTAGAGCGGGAGTAGTAGATACGCAGTATTTT	CASSSFRAGVVDTQYF
NA	TRBV21-1	NA	TRBJ2-5	TGTGCCAGCATTCCCATCCCAGAGACCCAGTACTTC	CASIPIPETQYF
NA	TRBV7-2	NA	TRBJ2-7	TGTGCCAGCAGCTTTGGGCGGGGCTACGAGCAGTACTTC	CASSFGRGYEQYF
few	TRBV6-5	TRBD1	TRBJ1-1	TGTGCCAGCAGTTCAACAGGGGGTAAGAACACTGAAGCTTTCTTT	CASSSTGGKNTEAFF
NA	TRBV7-9	TRBD1	TRBJ1-4	TGTGCCAGCAGCAACCGACAGGGGATTAATGAAAAACTGTTTTTT	CASSNRQGINEKLFF
NA	TRBV5-1	TRBD2	TRBJ2-1	TGCGCCAGCAGCTTGGCCCTAGCGGGAAACAATGAGCAGTTCTTC	CASSLALAGNNEQFF
NA	TRBV7-6	TRBD1	TRBJ1-4	TGTGCCAGCAGCAAAAATGACAGGGGTTGGGCGATGAAAAAACTGTTTTTT	CASSKNDRGWAMKKLFF
NA	TRBV3-1/TRBV3-2	NA	TRBJ2-3	TGTGCCAGCGCCTGGTTCGGCGGGGCAGATACGCAGTATTTT	CASAWFGGADTQYF
NA	TRBV27	TRBD2	TRBJ2-3	TGTGCCAGCAGTTTCCTAGCGGGAAGCACAGATACGCAGTATTTT	CASSFLAGSTDTQYF
NA	TRBV9	TRBD1	TRBJ2-1	TGTGCCAGCAGTGAAGGGACAGGCACCTACAATGAGCAGTTCTTC	CASSEGTGTYNEQFF
few	TRBV7-9	TRBD2	TRBJ2-7	TGTGCCAGCAGCTTAGGGGCGGGAGGGCCGTTCGAGCAGTACTTC	CASSLGAGGPFEQYF
NA	TRBV7-9	NA	TRBJ2-6	TGTGCCAGCAGCTTGGGGGCGGGAGCTGGGGCCAACGTCCTGACTTTC	CASSLGAGAGANVLTF
NA	TRBV28	NA	TRBJ2-4	TGTGCCAGCAGTTTTTTACAGGGGGGGAACATTCAGTACTTC	CASSFLQGGNIQYF
NA	TRBV28	NA	TRBJ1-5	TGTGCCAGCAAGCAGGATTTTCAGCCCCAGCATTTT	CASKQDFQPQHF
NA	TRBV2	NA	TRBJ1-5	TGTGCCAGCATGGCCCCAGAAAGCAATCAGCCCCAGCATTTT	CASMAPESNQPQHF
NA	TRBV24-1	TRBD1	TRBJ1-1	TGTGCCACCCTCCGGCGTCCGACAGGGAGAGAGGACACTGAAGCTTTCTTT	CATLRRPTGREDTEAFF
NA	TRBV3-1/TRBV3-2	NA	TRBJ2-1	TGTGCCAGCAGCCAAGGCCTCCTGATGACCGGGGGTGAGCAGTTCTTC	CASSQGLLMTGGEQFF
NA	TRBV9	TRBD2	TRBJ2-5	TGTGCCAGCAGCGTAGGGGTGGGGAGGGAGGAGACCCAGTACTTC	CASSVGVGREETQYF
once	TRBV7-9	NA	TRBJ1-5	TGTGCCAGCAGCTTAGAGGGGGGGCTAATCGATCAGCCCCAGCATTTT	CASSLEGGLIDQPQHF
NA	TRBV4-2	TRBD2	TRBJ2-5	TGTGCCAGCAGCAAGTACGAGGGAGGAAGGACTAGCGGCCAAGAGACCCAGTACTTC	CASSKYEGGRTSGQETQYF
NA	TRBV3-1/TRBV3-2	NA	TRBJ1-4	TGTGCCAGCACCCCCCGGGGGAATGAAAAACTGTTTTTT	CASTPRGNEKLFF
NA	TRBV28	TRBD2	TRBJ2-1	TGTGCCAGCAGTTTAGGGGCGGGAGTGACCTACAATGAGCAGTTCTTC	CASSLGAGVTYNEQFF
NA	TRBV18	NA	TRBJ2-7	TGTGCCAGCTCACCACAAAACCTAGCTCTCGAGCAGTACTTC	CASSPQNLALEQYF
NA	TRBV28	TRBD2	TRBJ2-1	TGTGCCAGCAGTTCCTATACTAGCGGGAGCTACAATGAGCAGTTCTTC	CASSSYTSGSYNEQFF
NA	TRBV5-1	TRBD1	TRBJ1-6	TGCGCCAGCAGCACCCGACAGGGGAATAATTCACCCCTCCACTTT	CASSTRQGNNSPLHF
NA	TRBV6-5	NA	TRBJ1-1	TGTGCCAGCATAATCCCGAACACTGAAGCTTTCTTT	CASIIPNTEAFF
NA	TRBV19	TRBD2	TRBJ2-5	TGTGCCAATAGTACGGGGGAGGGAGGAGAGACCCAGTACTTC	CANSTGEGGETQYF
once	TRBV3-1/TRBV3-2	TRBD1	TRBJ1-2	TGTGCCAGCAGCCAGACAGGGACCTATGGCTACACCTTC	CASSQTGTYGYTF
NA	TRBV5-5	TRBD1	TRBJ1-5	TGTGCCAGCAGCTTGGTAGGGGGCATCAATCAGCCCCAGCATTTT	CASSLVGGINQPQHF
NA	TRBV28	NA	TRBJ2-7	TGTGCCAGCAGTTTAGGGCGCAGGGCCCCCCGTCGATACGAGCAGTACTTC	CASSLGRRAPRRYEQYF
NA	TRBV19	NA	TRBJ2-7	TGTGCCAGTAGCATACAGGGTGCCTACGAGCAGTACTTC	CASSIQGAYEQYF
once	TRBV5-1	NA	TRBJ2-1	TGCGCCAGCAGCCCCACAACCCTCGCCTACAATGAGCAGTTCTTC	CASSPTTLAYNEQFF
NA	TRBV12-3/TRBV12-4	TRBD1	TRBJ1-1	TGTGCCAGCAGCAAAGACAGGGGGGAAGCTTTCTTT	CASSKDRGEAFF
NA	TRBV6-5	NA	TRBJ1-2	TGTGCCACTACCCGAGGATTCCTTAACTATGGCTACACCTTC	CATTRGFLNYGYTF
NA	TRBV19	NA	TRBJ2-7	TGTGCCAGTAGTGTAGGACGTACTAGCCTTCAAACCTACGAGCAGTACTTC	CASSVGRTSLQTYEQYF
NA	TRBV28	NA	TRBJ2-5	TGTGCCAGCAGTAGAGCCCAGGGTAGGGAGACCCAGTACTTC	CASSRAQGRETQYF
NA	TRBV14	TRBD1	TRBJ2-1	TGTGCCAGCAGCCCTCGGACAGGGAGCTCCTACAATGAGCAGTTCTTC	CASSPRTGSSYNEQFF
NA	TRBV7-2	TRBD1	TRBJ1-2	TGTGCCAGCAGCTTATCGGGACAGACGAACTATGGCTACACCTTC	CASSLSGQTNYGYTF
NA	TRBV18	NA	TRBJ2-5	TGTGCCAGCTCACCAAATCCCCCGGCAGGGCAGTGGGAGACCCAGTACTTC	CASSPNPPAGQWETQYF
NA	TRBV12-3/TRBV12-4	NA	TRBJ2-2	TGTGCCAGCAGAATAGCGGCCACCGGGGAGCTGTTTTTT	CASRIAATGELFF
NA	TRBV28	NA	TRBJ2-7	TGTGCCAGCAGTTTAACGGGGATGGTGTCCTACGAGCAGTACTTC	CASSLTGMVSYEQYF
NA	TRBV30	NA	TRBJ2-7	TGTGCCTGGTCCGGGAGCGGAAGCTACGAGCAGTACTTC	CAWSGSGSYEQYF
NA	TRBV4-2	NA	TRBJ2-3	TGTGCCAGCAGCCAAGATTGGACTAGCACAGATACGCAGTATTTT	CASSQDWTSTDTQYF
once	TRBV5-8	TRBD1	TRBJ1-2	TGTGCCAGCAGCTTCGACAGGGGTGGTGGCTACACCTTC	CASSFDRGGGYTF